This TCR beta chain was recovered during a study of blood T cell repertoires in COVID-19. About the research overall: Acute-phase and convalescent COVID-19 samples originated in the United States, Italy and Spain. Sources were T cells, B-cell-depleted T cells, or PBMCs; the material itself was cDNA or gDNA.

The J segment lost 6 bases and the V segment lost 7 bases, leaving 8 bases of the junction unmatched. The CDR3 contains 13 residues. Germline CDR1 and CDR2: SNHLY and FYNNEI. Sequencing was performed with immunoSEQ multiplex PCR; in TCRdb, only in-frame clones are kept and a portion is missing. The repertoire holds approximately 210,000 clones, with roughly 88% as singletons. Participant age was roughly 18 to 100 years, and participants resided in 20 to 30 US areas. Cohorts were based on clinical histories the participants reported. Material: PBMCs or T cells enriched from blood (not recorded which). The source is a woman in her fifties or sixties with acute COVID-19. The chain uses TRBV2 and TRBJ2-7; 8 nucleotides line up with TRBD1. The CDR3: CASKGQGYAEQYF. Here the CDR3 DNA reads TGTGCCAGCAAAGGACAGGGTTACGCCGAGCAGTACTTC.